One T cell receptor (beta chain) is described in this entry. Its antigen is currently unknown. Researchers sorted naive CD8 T cells as cells that were CD8+CD4-CCR7+CD45RA+. This record belongs to a study of molecular identifiers for immune sequencing clone quantification. For bulk TCR libraries, previously described methods and listed TCR primers were used. One entry per CDR3 protein results from TCRdb running MiXCR on the PCR reads. The profile covers 550,000 to 750,000 distinct CDR3 sequences, with 20% appearing a single time and 0.85% to 0.9% taken by the ten largest. This CDR3 has 14 residues. Losses at the gene ends were 7 bases for V and 5 bases for J; bases not matched to a gene: 9. The germline V gene encodes CDR1 LNHDA and CDR2 SQIVND (reference sequence). Whole-study results and caveats: Spiked Jurkat TCR RNA equivalent to one cell was reportedly detectable in around 980,000 naive cells. Clones above 20 RNA copies contained over 97% of effector molecules and under 1% of naive molecules.

The sequence came from a human donor in good health. Some libraries in this study had Jurkat cell RNA spiked in. The genes are TRBV19 and TRBJ1-1; 8 positions agree with TRBD1. Sequenced sample: naive CD8+ T cells from blood, with Jurkat cell RNA spiked in. Subset reported: FACS-sorted CD8+CD4-CCR7+CD45RA+ naive T cells. CDR3 residues: CASTYRGIRTEAFF. DNA for the CDR3: TGTGCCAGTACCTACAGGGGGATACGAACTGAAGCTTTCTTT.